These 26 T cell receptor beta chains share one sample of origin, sequenced in a study of cytomegalovirus exposure and HLA in healthy donors. Primers for the PCR totalled 60 Vbeta and 13 Jbeta. TCRdb keeps only in-frame clones here, not all; method: immunoSEQ multiplex PCR. This sample has 150,000 to 200,000 clones; approximately 84% occur once, and the top ten carry 4.8%. Sequencing was performed on PBMCs. These receptors originate from a man aged 18-30 years in good health and CMV-seronegative.

V usage is TRBV6-5 and J usage is TRBJ1-1; 8 bases match TRBD1. Looked up from germline, CDR1 is MNHEY and CDR2 is SVGAGI. The J segment lost 5 bases and the V segment lost 7 bases, leaving 12 bases of the junction unmatched. The CDR3 covers 15 residues. The CDR3 sequence: CASKPRQGRNTEAFF. The CDR3 DNA reads TGTGCCAGCAAACCCCGACAGGGGAGGAATACTGAAGCTTTCTTT.

CDR3 sequence reads: CSVEEGTGTEAFF. The CDR3 nucleotides read TGCAGCGTTGAGGAGGGGACAGGTACTGAAGCTTTCTTT. The V gene is TRBV29-1, the J gene TRBJ1-1; 8 bases match TRBD1. The CDR3 is made up of 13 amino acids. V lost 3 bases to trimming and J lost 5 bases; unmatched junction nucleotides: 5. CDR1 SQVTM and CDR2 ANQGSEA come from the germline V gene.

The genes are TRBV27 and TRBJ1-2; D perhaps matches TRBD1 (6 bases). V lost 5 bases to trimming and J lost 6 bases, with 16 bases between them. This CDR3 has 14 residues. From germline, CDR1 is MNHEY and CDR2 SMNVEV (reference sequence). The CDR3 DNA follows: TGTGCCAGCAGTCCCCAGGACAGAGCTCATGGCTACACCTTC. This encodes CASSPQDRAHGYTF.

V and J are TRBV9 and TRBJ2-1; TRBD2 agrees at 7 bases. V shed 4 bases and J 5 bases; nucleotides not matched to a gene: 6. CDR3 length equals 14 residues. The V gene's germline CDR1 is SGDLS and CDR2 YYNGEE. The CDR3 bases are TGTGCCAGCAGCCCCCGGGACTACCACAATGAGCAGTTCTTC. Protein product: CASSPRDYHNEQFF.

This clone appeared a few times. The chain has TRBV6-5 and TRBJ2-2; possibly TRBD2 for D (5 bases). Deletions cut 7 bases from V and 6 bases from J, with 15 bases between. The germline gives CDR1 MNHEY, CDR2 SVGAGI. This CDR3 is 14 amino acids long. The CDR3 region has the DNA TGTGCCAGCAATCCTAGCAGTCCTTCCGGGGAGCTGTTTTTT. Translated, it gives CASNPSSPSGELFF.

This clone was counted a single time. The chain links TRBV19 to TRBJ2-3, with 13 bases aligning to TRBD2. CDR3 length: 13 residues. Germline trimming cut 6 bases from V and 12 bases from J; bases unmatched to any gene: 6. The germline gives CDR1 LNHDA, CDR2 SQIVND (reference sequence). This CDR3 reads CASSGTSGEDQYF. The CDR3 region has the DNA TGTGCCAGTAGCGGGACTAGCGGGGAGGACCAGTATTTT.

This clone was counted a few times. CDR3 DNA: TGTGCCAGCACCCAGTTCATGGGGAGCACTGAAGCTTTCTTT. It translates to CASTQFMGSTEAFF. The J gene is TRBJ1-1, the V gene TRBV6-1; D uncertain. The germline CDR1 and CDR2 sequences are MNHNS and SASEGT. Trimming took off 7 bases at V and 4 bases at J, with 16 bases between the two ends. The CDR3 sequence is 14 residues long.

The chain links TRBV27 to TRBJ2-5; perhaps TRBD1 as D (6 bases). V was pared by 5 bases and J by 5 bases, with 12 bases between. The CDR3 is 13 amino acids. The germline V gene has CDR1 MNHEY and CDR2 SMNVEV (reference sequence). The CDR3 DNA is TGTGCCAGCAGTCTGGCAGGGGCGGAGACCCAGTACTTC. Its protein is CASSLAGAETQYF.

In DNA, the CDR3 is TGTGCCAGCAGACTCCGGGACAAAGCCTACGAGCAGTACTTC. Amino acid sequence: CASRLRDKAYEQYF. J is TRBJ2-7 and V is TRBV13; tentatively, D is TRBD1 (6 bases). Germline V lookup: CDR1 PRHDT, CDR2 FYEKMQ (reference sequence). This CDR3 has 14 residues. The V end was cut by 6 bases, the J end by 2 bases, with 14 bases between.

Regarding this clone: Distinct nucleotide sequences in the sample also encode this CDR3. This chain links TRBV18 with TRBJ2-2; D is perhaps TRBD1 (6 bases). V was trimmed by 3 bases and J by 2 bases, leaving 7 bases between them. The V gene's germline CDR1 is KGHSH and CDR2 LQKENI. The CDR3 totals 14 residues. The CDR3 DNA reads TGTGCCAGCTCACCGGGACAAAACACCGGGGAGCTGTTTTTT. Protein: CASSPGQNTGELFF.

The rearrangement links TRBV28 to TRBJ2-7; D possibly corresponds to TRBD2 (6 bases). The CDR3 spans 14 residues. The V end was cut by 5 bases, the J end by 4 bases, with 15 bases between. Germline CDR1 reads MDHEN; CDR2 reads SYDVKM. CDR3 sequence: CASSLEKGGYEQYF. For the CDR3, the DNA is TGTGCCAGCAGTCTCGAGAAGGGAGGATACGAGCAGTACTTC.

In regard to this clone: Mismatch with germline at one junction end may stem from a read error. The chain is built from TRBV7-9 and TRBJ1-2, with a weak D call TRBD1 (6 bases). Germline loops: CDR1 SEHNR, CDR2 FQNEAQ (reference sequence). This CDR3 has 17 residues. The DNA for the CDR3 is TGTGCCAGCACCTTAGGTCTACCAGGGGCGGGTTCGAATGGCTACACCTTC. Translation gives CASTLGLPGAGSNGYTF.

The rearrangement joins TRBV6-5 to TRBJ2-7; weak D call: TRBD2 (5 bases). The CDR3 covers 15 residues. CDR1 and CDR2 from the germline V gene are MNHEY and SVGAGI. The V and J ends lost 6 bases and 3 bases respectively, with 18 bases between them. The CDR3 region has the DNA TGTGCCAGCAGCAACGGGGTGCACGAGCGCTACGAGCAGTACTTC. This gives the protein CASSNGVHERYEQYF.

This chain joins TRBV4-3 and TRBJ2-3, with a possible D match to TRBD2 (5 bases). The V end lost 2 bases, the J end lost 6 bases, and 9 bases lay between the germline ends. Germline loops: CDR1 LGHNA, CDR2 YSLEER. This CDR3 contains 13 residues. The CDR3 bases are TGCGCCAGCAGCCAAAGAGGGCCGGATACGCAGTATTTT. It encodes CASSQRGPDTQYF.

The chain joins TRBV28 to TRBJ1-4; a possible D gene is TRBD1 (5 bases). This CDR3 spans 14 amino acids. Deletions cut 6 bases from V and 6 bases from J, with 14 bases between. CDR1 MDHEN and CDR2 SYDVKM come from the germline V gene. CDR3 DNA: TGTGCCAGCAGGACGGGGGGGAATGATGAAAAACTGTTTTTT. Its protein is CASRTGGNDEKLFF. The full variable domain, its missing parts supplied by reference TRBV28 and TRBJ1-4, is DVKVTQSSRYLVKRTGEKVFLECVQDMDHENMFWYRQDPGLGLRLIYFSYDVKMKEKGDIPEGYSVSREKKERFSLILESASTNQTSMYLCASRTGGNDEKLFFGSGTQLSVL.

The rearrangement joins TRBV14 to TRBJ2-7, with TRBD1 matching 8 bases. Germline values: CDR1 SGHDN, CDR2 FVKESK. V shed 4 bases, J shed 4 bases, and the junction held 6 bases outside the gene matches. The CDR3 totals 14 residues. The CDR3 loop reads CASSRTGGVYEQYF. CDR3 coding DNA: TGTGCCAGCAGCCGAACAGGGGGAGTATACGAGCAGTACTTC.

This chain links TRBV27 with TRBJ1-3, with unresolved D. Germline CDR1 and CDR2: MNHEY and SMNVEV (reference sequence). CDR3 length: 13 residues. V was trimmed by 3 bases and J by 1 base, leaving 4 bases between them. CDR3 protein: CASSLESGNTIYF. CDR3 DNA: TGTGCCAGCAGTTTGGAGTCTGGAAACACCATATATTTT.

The chain recombines TRBV4-3 with TRBJ2-2, with unresolved D. The germline V gene encodes CDR1 LGHNA and CDR2 YSLEER. V shed 1 base and J shed 3 bases, with 6 bases lying between them. This CDR3 region has 14 residues. In nucleotides, the CDR3 is TGCGCCAGCAGCCAAGGCAGCGACACCGGGGAGCTGTTTTTT. Amino acids: CASSQGSDTGELFF.

This chain links TRBV19 with TRBJ2-1; D perhaps matches TRBD2 (6 bases). The CDR3 contains 16 residues. Trimming pared 1 base from V and 9 bases from J, leaving 19 bases between. Per germline, CDR1 LNHDA and CDR2 SQIVND (reference sequence). The CDR3 nucleotides are TGTGCCAGTAGTATAGGAGGGCGGGGCCCTGGGTCTGAGCAGTTCTTC. It codes for CASSIGGRGPGSEQFF.

As to this clone: At one end the junction does not follow the germline gene, possibly because of a read error. The chain joins TRBV12-5 to TRBJ1-2; D remains unclear. Germline CDR1 reads LGHNT; CDR2 reads FRNRAP. The CDR3 has 13 amino acids. CDR3 loop: CASGLDGFYGYTF. The CDR3 nucleotides are TGTGCTAGTGGGTTGGACGGGTTCTATGGCTACACCTTC.

This rearrangement joins TRBV4-2 to TRBJ2-2, with a possible D match to TRBD1 (5 bases). This CDR3 is 17 amino acids long. Trimming left V 1 base short and J 2 bases short, with 14 bases between. Germline V gene lookup returns CDR1 LGHNA and CDR2 YNFKEQ. CDR3: CASSQVTRGLNTGELFF. CDR3 DNA: TGTGCCAGCAGCCAAGTTACAAGGGGCCTAAACACCGGGGAGCTGTTTTTT.

As DNA, the CDR3 is TGTGCCAGCAGCGTAGCGGGAGTGGGGGACATTCAGTACTTC. Encoded protein: CASSVAGVGDIQYF. The V call is TRBV9, the J call TRBJ2-4; D might be TRBD2 (6 bases). CDR3 length: 14 amino acids. V gave up 0 bases and J gave up 8 bases, with 12 bases separating them. Germline V gene lookup returns CDR1 SGDLS and CDR2 YYNGEE.

This sequence joins TRBV30 and TRBJ2-7, with D possibly TRBD1 on 5 matching bases. Germline lookup yields CDR1 GTSNPN and CDR2 SVGIG (reference sequence). Trimming shortened V by 3 bases and J by 2 bases, and 14 bases separated the two germline ends. The CDR3 has 14 residues. In DNA form, the CDR3 reads TGTGCCTGGAGCGTGGCAGGGATCACCTACGAGCAGTACTTC. Translated, it gives CAWSVAGITYEQYF.

This clone occurred a few times. The rearrangement uses TRBV5-1 and TRBJ1-1; a possible D gene is TRBD1 (5 bases). V was shortened by 3 bases and J by 0 bases, with 9 bases between the two germline ends. CDR3 length: 14 amino acids. Germline V gives CDR1 SGHRS, CDR2 YFSETQ. The DNA of the CDR3 is TGCGCCAGCAGCTCCCGGGGGATGAACACTGAAGCTTTCTTT. As protein: CASSSRGMNTEAFF.

This chain connects TRBV6-1 to TRBJ2-5, with D perhaps matching TRBD1 (5 bases). The DNA end lines up better with TRBJ2-7; the J call may be wrong. CDR1 is MNHNS and CDR2 is SASEGT in the germline V gene. CDR3 length equals 12 residues. DNA for the CDR3: TGTGCCAGCAGGACAGCCTCCTACGAGCAGTACTTC. Its translation: CASRTASYEQYF.

This clone has more than one count but fewer than ten. The chain carries TRBV25-1 and TRBJ1-2, with 10 bases fitting TRBD1. This CDR3 is 14 amino acids long. The trim removed 4 bases at V and 2 bases at J, leaving 1 base unmatched. Looked up from germline, CDR1 is MGHDK and CDR2 is SYGVNS. DNA of the CDR3: TGTGCCAGCAGTGCGGGACAGGGGAACTATGGCTACACCTTC. Its translation is CASSAGQGNYGYTF.